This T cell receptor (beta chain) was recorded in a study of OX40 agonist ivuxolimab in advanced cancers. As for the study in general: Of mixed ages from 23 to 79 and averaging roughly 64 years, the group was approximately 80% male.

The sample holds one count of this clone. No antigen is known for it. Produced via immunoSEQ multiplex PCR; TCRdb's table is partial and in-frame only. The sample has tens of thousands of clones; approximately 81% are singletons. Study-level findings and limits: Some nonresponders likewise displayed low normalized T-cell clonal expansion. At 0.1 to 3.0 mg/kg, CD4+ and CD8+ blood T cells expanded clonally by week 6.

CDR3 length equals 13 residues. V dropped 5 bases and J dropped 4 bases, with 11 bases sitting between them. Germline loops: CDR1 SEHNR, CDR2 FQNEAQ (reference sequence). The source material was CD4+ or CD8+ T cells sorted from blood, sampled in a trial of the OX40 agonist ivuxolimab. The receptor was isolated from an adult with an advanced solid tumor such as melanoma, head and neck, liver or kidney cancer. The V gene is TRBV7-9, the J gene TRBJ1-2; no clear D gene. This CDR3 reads CASSLGWGYGYTF. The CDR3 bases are TGTGCCAGCAGCCTCGGGTGGGGCTATGGCTACACCTTC.